This TCR beta chain stems from a study of CD8+CD57+ T cells in acquired aplastic anemia. The wider study: Sorting CD4+ and CD8+ cells gave DNA averaging about 3.1 ug.

The sample holds a few counts of this clonotype. There are 15 residues in the CDR3. Per germline, CDR1 MGHDK and CDR2 SYGVNS. The trim removed 5 bases at V and 2 bases at J, leaving 9 bases unmatched. Sequenced patients had shown CD8+CD57+ cell expansion by flow cytometry. The enrolled patients all had severe acquired aplastic anemia. Both TCR beta VDJ combination and CDR3 sequence profiling were carried out. Genomic DNA was the template for this profiling. MiXCR was run by TCRdb on the reads, yielding one entry per CDR3 protein. The data contain around 430,000 distinct CDR3 sequences, about a third of them singletons.

Sequencing was carried out using sorted CD4+, CD8+, or CD8+CD57+ T cells (not recorded which) from PBMCs. This TCR came from a human donor with aplastic anemia. V gene TRBV25-1 combines with J gene TRBJ2-7, with 7 bases fitting TRBD1. CDR3: CASSTPDRRPYEQYF. CDR3 nucleotide sequence: TGTGCCAGCAGTACCCCGGACAGGCGCCCCTACGAGCAGTACTTC.